The 10 T cell receptor beta chains listed next were all sequenced from one sample in a study of CD8+ T cells in alopecia areata. Treatment of the sample: oral pan-JAK inhibitor, 5-10 mg twice daily. Sampling of alopecia areata patients yielded lesional scalp punch biopsies as well as peripheral blood. Sequencing used cDNA as its template, made by extracting RNA and reverse transcribing it. The table came from immunoSEQ multiplex PCR; TCRdb's copy has only in-frame clones and leaves some out. This table holds about 4,000 clones, roughly 70% found once. The source material was skin, sampled at week 24, from a patient treated with tofacitinib. Receptor source: a human donor with alopecia areata.

This chain uses TRBV9 with TRBJ1-6; 8 bases agree with TRBD1. Trimming removed 4 bases from V and 9 bases from J; junction bases left unmatched: 9. CDR1 SGDLS and CDR2 YYNGEE come from the germline V gene. The length of the CDR3 is 15 residues. CDR3 in DNA: TGTGCCAGCAGCCAACAGGGGGGGCCGGGTTCACCCCTCCACTTT. Encoded protein: CASSQQGGPGSPLHF.

The J gene is TRBJ1-2, the V gene TRBV5-1; the D gene is possibly TRBD1 (5 bases). The CDR3 spans 13 residues. The V and J ends lost 3 bases and 8 bases respectively, with 14 bases between them. From germline, CDR1 is SGHRS and CDR2 YFSETQ. DNA of the CDR3: TGCGCCAGCAGCTCGGACGGCCAGGGAGGCTACACCTTC. This sequence encodes CASSSDGQGGYTF.

The chain couples TRBV7-2 to TRBJ2-7; D remains unclear. The CDR3 runs to 15 residues. The V end lost 0 bases, the J end lost 3 bases, and 12 bases lay between the germline ends. Germline CDR1 is SGHTA and CDR2 is FQGNSA. DNA of the CDR3: TGTGCCAGCAGCTTAGCCGGTCCCCCTAGCTACGAGCAGTACTTC. Amino acids: CASSLAGPPSYEQYF.

In its sample, this clone was seen a few times. The chain is built from TRBV29-1 and TRBJ2-2; the D is unclear. CDR1 is SQVTM and CDR2 is ANQGSEA in the germline V gene. This CDR3 is built from 16 residues. V was shortened by 0 bases and J by 1 base, with 12 bases between the two germline ends. The CDR3 here is CSVEEGLARNTGELFF. For the CDR3, the DNA is TGCAGCGTTGAAGAAGGGTTGGCAAGGAACACCGGGGAGCTGTTTTTT.

This chain uses TRBV30 with TRBJ2-1; D may be TRBD2 (5 bases). The CDR3 loop spans 14 amino acids. Germline-derived CDR1 and CDR2 are GTSNPN and SVGIG (reference sequence). V lost 0 bases to trimming and J lost 8 bases, with 14 bases between them. CDR3 amino acids: CAWSVSGLQYEQFF. For the CDR3, the DNA is TGTGCCTGGAGTGTGAGCGGCCTACAATATGAGCAGTTCTTC.

This clone occurred a few times. The V gene is TRBV4-3, the J gene TRBJ1-5; D is possibly TRBD1 (5 bases). The germline V gene encodes CDR1 LGHNA and CDR2 YSLEER. The V end was cut by 0 bases, the J end by 2 bases, with 11 bases between. The CDR3 has 16 residues. The CDR3: CASSQDVGDGNQPQHF. The CDR3 nucleotides are TGCGCCAGCAGCCAAGATGTAGGGGACGGCAATCAGCCCCAGCATTTT.

V and J are TRBV7-9 and TRBJ2-7; D ambiguous. Trimming left V 1 base short and J 5 bases short, with 6 bases between. The CDR3 length is 12 residues. Germline CDR1 reads SEHNR; CDR2 reads FQNEAQ (reference sequence). This CDR3 reads CASSLGTHEQYF. CDR3 coding DNA: TGTGCCAGCAGCTTAGGGACGCACGAGCAGTACTTC.

This clone was detected once. The chain couples TRBV11-1 to TRBJ2-2; no firm D call. CDR1 SGHAT and CDR2 FQDESV come from the germline V gene (reference sequence). The CDR3 loop spans 14 amino acids. With 2 bases removed from V and 8 bases from J, the gap between germline ends came to 12 bases. CDR3 amino acids: CASSLKNPSGELFF. The CDR3 DNA reads TGTGCCAGCAGCTTAAAGAACCCATCTGGGGAGCTGTTTTTT. Drawing the rest from reference TRBV11-1 and TRBJ2-2, the complete variable domain is EAEVAQSPRYKITEKSQAVAFWCDPISGHATLYWYRQILGQGPELLVQFQDESVVDDSQLPKDRFSAERLKGVDSTLKIQPAELGDSAMYLCASSLKNPSGELFFGEGSRLTVL.

This rearrangement joins TRBV30 to TRBJ2-7; 7 bases map to TRBD2. The CDR3 loop spans 12 amino acids. The germline V gene has CDR1 GTSNPN and CDR2 SVGIG (reference sequence). V lost 5 bases to trimming and J lost 5 bases; unmatched junction nucleotides: 6. CDR3 in amino acids: CAWVGEGNEQYF. The CDR3 coding sequence is TGTGCCTGGGTAGGGGAGGGAAACGAGCAGTACTTC. Full variable domain (missing parts from reference TRBV30 and TRBJ2-7): SQTIHQWPATLVQPVGSPLSLECTVEGTSNPNLYWYRQAAGRGLQLLFYSVGIGQISSEVPQNLSASRPQDRQFILSSKKLLLSDSGFYLCAWVGEGNEQYFGPGTRLTVT.

The V call is TRBV28, the J call TRBJ1-1; D is possibly TRBD1 (6 bases). Looked up from germline, CDR1 is MDHEN and CDR2 is SYDVKM. This CDR3 comprises 14 residues. Trimming cost V 6 bases and J 3 bases, with 14 bases left between them. The CDR3 DNA follows: TGTGCCAGCAGATCAGGACAGACCTACACTGAAGCTTTCTTT. As protein: CASRSGQTYTEAFF.